The 24 T cell receptor beta chains given below trace back to one sample, sequenced in a study of shared clonotypes between healthy human individuals. Profiled with immunoSEQ multiplex PCR; TCRdb holds only in-frame clones, not every one. The data show over 2 million clones, 85% to 95% seen once. What was sequenced was naive CD4+ T cells from PBMCs. Subset of the sample: CD45RA+ positively selected. These receptors all come from a man between 18 and 29 years old in good health. Some clones in this sample may be carry-over from other donors' samples.

Comments on this clone: The identical CDR3 is also encoded by other nucleotide sequences in the sample. This chain joins TRBV5-1 and TRBJ2-3; D could derive from TRBD1 or TRBD2 (5 bases each). The V gene lost 0 bases and the J gene lost 3 bases, with 14 bases spanning the gap. Germline V gene lookup returns CDR1 SGHRS and CDR2 YFSETQ. The CDR3 covers 16 residues. CDR3 residues: CASSLVGGVGTDTQYF. Written as DNA, the CDR3 is TGCGCCAGCAGCTTGGTTGGGGGAGTAGGGACAGATACGCAGTATTTT. The complete variable domain, with remaining parts taken from reference TRBV5-1 and TRBJ2-3, reads KAGVTQTPRYLIKTRGQQVTLSCSPISGHRSVSWYQQTPGQGLQFLFEYFSETQRNKGNFPGRFSGRQFSNSRSEMNVSTLELGDSALYLCASSLVGGVGTDTQYFGPGTRLTVL.

The gene calls are TRBV18 and TRBJ2-7; D is perhaps TRBD1 (6 bases). Germline CDR1 and CDR2: KGHSH and LQKENI. V lost 2 bases, J lost 6 bases, and 17 bases lay in between. This CDR3 region has 15 residues. CDR3 region: CASSPSGTQGSEQYF. CDR3 sequence (DNA): TGTGCCAGCTCACCATCGGGAACCCAGGGGAGCGAGCAGTACTTC.

This clone was recorded only once. V usage is TRBV27 and J usage is TRBJ2-1, with a tentative D call TRBD1 (6 bases). Germline V gene lookup returns CDR1 MNHEY and CDR2 SMNVEV (reference sequence). The CDR3 consists of 17 residues. Trimming shortened V by 6 bases and J by 2 bases, and 20 bases separated the two germline ends. The CDR3 nucleotides are TGTGCCAGCAGCCTTAGAATGACAGGCCAACCCTACAATGAGCAGTTCTTC. This translates into CASSLRMTGQPYNEQFF.

This chain joins TRBV19 and TRBJ2-7, with D possibly matching TRBD1 (6 bases). CDR1 is LNHDA, CDR2 SQIVND, per germline (reference sequence). The CDR3 covers 14 residues. V was shortened by 6 bases and J by 0 bases, with 12 bases between the two germline ends. The CDR3 region is CASSQEQGSYEQYF. Written as DNA, the CDR3 is TGTGCCAGTAGCCAGGAACAGGGCTCCTACGAGCAGTACTTC.

This sequence joins TRBV9 and TRBJ2-5; 10 nucleotides agree with TRBD2. Per germline, CDR1 SGDLS and CDR2 YYNGEE. Germline trimming cut 6 bases from V and 3 bases from J; bases unmatched to any gene: 5. The CDR3 is made up of 14 amino acids. The CDR3 reads CASTRLAGEETQYF. The CDR3 nucleotides are TGTGCCAGCACGAGACTAGCGGGTGAAGAGACCCAGTACTTC.

This sequence joins TRBV19 and TRBJ1-2; D gene ambiguous. V was shortened by 7 bases and J by 7 bases, with 16 bases between the two germline ends. Germline V gene sequence: CDR1 LNHDA, CDR2 SQIVND (reference sequence). The CDR3 has 13 residues. The CDR3 here is CASTAREGGGYTF. The DNA of the CDR3 is TGTGCCAGTACCGCTCGTGAGGGAGGTGGCTACACCTTC.

This clone was counted only a few times. The chain combines TRBV6-1 with TRBJ1-5; unclear D gene. CDR1 MNHNS and CDR2 SASEGT come from the germline V gene. V dropped 2 bases and J dropped 2 bases, with 13 bases sitting between them. The CDR3 loop spans 16 amino acids. CDR3 in amino acids: CASSEIRPSGNQPQHF. As DNA, the CDR3 is TGTGCCAGCAGTGAAATTCGACCTTCTGGCAATCAGCCCCAGCATTTT.

V usage is TRBV10-3 and J usage is TRBJ2-1, with D possibly matching TRBD2 (6 bases). Germline V gives CDR1 ENHRY, CDR2 SYGVKD. The CDR3 has 14 amino acids. V dropped 6 bases and J dropped 6 bases, with 15 bases sitting between them. CDR3 protein: CAIRAWGDGNEQFF. In DNA form, the CDR3 reads TGTGCCATCAGGGCGTGGGGGGATGGCAATGAGCAGTTCTTC.

A remark on this clone: Other nucleotide sequences in the sample specify the same CDR3. V and J are TRBV18 and TRBJ1-1, with D possibly being TRBD1 (5 bases). The CDR3 is 13 amino acids. The V and J ends lost 3 bases and 4 bases respectively, with 9 bases between them. In germline, CDR1 is KGHSH, CDR2 LQKENI. As DNA, the CDR3 is TGTGCCAGCTCACCTCCGGGGGGCACTGAAGCTTTCTTT. This sequence encodes CASSPPGGTEAFF.

This chain connects TRBV7-2 to TRBJ1-1, with 10 bases aligning to TRBD1. CDR3 length: 15 amino acids. Trimming took 6 bases from V and 7 from J; bases not matched to a gene: 11. Germline CDR1 and CDR2: SGHTA and FQGNSA. For the CDR3, the DNA is TGTGCCAGCAGGCGCCGGGGACAGGGGCTGGTTGAAGCTTTCTTT. Translation gives CASRRRGQGLVEAFF.

This chain links TRBV18 with TRBJ2-1; no clear D. The CDR3 sequence is 12 residues long. Germline V lookup: CDR1 KGHSH, CDR2 LQKENI. Trimming took 0 bases from V and 8 from J, leaving 5 bases between them. The CDR3 loop reads CASSPPQHEQFF. The CDR3 DNA follows: TGTGCCAGCTCACCACCCCAGCATGAGCAGTTCTTC.

The V gene is TRBV4-1, the J gene TRBJ1-4, with D tentatively TRBD1 (6 bases). This CDR3 is 13 amino acids long. V was pared by 6 bases and J by 10 bases, with 15 bases between. Looked up from germline, CDR1 is MGHRA and CDR2 is YSYEKL. CDR3 in amino acids: CASRAGQWAKLFF. CDR3 DNA sequence: TGCGCCAGCAGAGCAGGACAGTGGGCAAAACTGTTTTTT.

This chain's CDR3 is CASSQWESYNEQFF. CDR3 nucleotides: TGTGCCAGCAGCCAATGGGAGTCCTACAATGAGCAGTTCTTC. V and J are TRBV14 and TRBJ2-1, with a weak D call TRBD2 (5 bases). V shed 2 bases and J shed 1 base, with 6 bases lying between them. This CDR3 is built from 14 residues. Germline V gene lookup returns CDR1 SGHDN and CDR2 FVKESK.

The chain joins TRBV18 to TRBJ1-5; 8 nucleotides match TRBD1. V gave up 2 bases and J gave up 4 bases; unmatched junction bases: 7. Germline CDR1 KGHSH, CDR2 LQKENI. The CDR3 is made up of 16 amino acids. In nucleotides, the CDR3 is TGTGCCAGCTCACCAGGCGGGACAGGCAGGAATCAGCCCCAGCATTTT. Residues: CASSPGGTGRNQPQHF.

Notes on this clone: This sample also contains other DNA sequences that code for the same CDR3. The rearrangement links TRBV5-1 to TRBJ1-1; maybe TRBD1 (5 bases). The CDR3 has 14 residues. Trimming removed 4 bases from V and 0 bases from J, with 10 bases in between. CDR1 and CDR2 from the germline V gene are SGHRS and YFSETQ. The CDR3 protein is CASSRQGMNTEAFF. CDR3 DNA sequence: TGCGCCAGCAGCCGGCAGGGAATGAACACTGAAGCTTTCTTT.

As regards this clone: Different DNA sequences within this sample yield the same CDR3. The chain carries TRBV30 and TRBJ2-7; D is ambiguous. The CDR3 has 11 residues. The V gene lost 1 base and the J gene lost 2 bases, with 3 bases spanning the gap. Germline CDR1 and CDR2: GTSNPN and SVGIG (reference sequence). The CDR3 protein is CAWSGTYEQYF. The CDR3 region has the DNA TGTGCCTGGAGTGGGACCTACGAGCAGTACTTC.

The J gene is TRBJ1-1, the V gene TRBV5-1; D gene unclear. Trimming took 4 bases from V and 4 from J, leaving 17 bases between them. The CDR3 covers 15 residues. Germline assignment: CDR1 SGHRS and CDR2 YFSETQ. In DNA, the CDR3 is TGCGCCAGCAGCGAAAGTCGGGCCAGAGGCACTGAAGCTTTCTTT. Protein: CASSESRARGTEAFF. Together with reference TRBV5-1 and TRBJ1-1, the CDR3 gives the full variable domain: KAGVTQTPRYLIKTRGQQVTLSCSPISGHRSVSWYQQTPGQGLQFLFEYFSETQRNKGNFPGRFSGRQFSNSRSEMNVSTLELGDSALYLCASSESRARGTEAFFGQGTRLTVV.

This rearrangement joins TRBV19 to TRBJ2-1, with a possible D match to TRBD1 (7 bases). Germline loops: CDR1 LNHDA, CDR2 SQIVND (reference sequence). V lost 10 bases and J lost 7, with 14 bases in between. The CDR3 contains 12 residues. This CDR3 reads CATWQGGNEQFF. CDR3 in DNA: TGTGCCACCTGGCAGGGGGGAAATGAGCAGTTCTTC.

V and J are TRBV25-1 and TRBJ1-6; maybe TRBD1 (5 bases). The V and J ends lost 6 bases and 9 bases respectively, with 18 bases between them. This CDR3 spans 15 amino acids. Germline V gives CDR1 MGHDK, CDR2 SYGVNS. The CDR3 is CASSGSWGGGSPLHF. CDR3 nucleotides: TGTGCCAGCAGCGGGAGCTGGGGGGGTGGTTCACCCCTCCACTTT. Combining the CDR3 with reference TRBV25-1 and TRBJ1-6 gives the whole variable domain EADIYQTPRYLVIGTGKKITLECSQTMGHDKMYWYQQDPGMELHLIHYSYGVNSTEKGDLSSESTVSRIRTEHFPLTLESARPSHTSQYLCASSGSWGGGSPLHFGNGTRLTVT.

V usage is TRBV18 and J usage is TRBJ2-1, with 16 bases matching TRBD2. V dropped 0 bases and J dropped 8; count of bases not matched to a gene: 4. The germline V gene encodes CDR1 KGHSH and CDR2 LQKENI. The CDR3 spans 17 residues. The CDR3 reads CASSPPGLAGGPYEQFF. The CDR3, as DNA: TGTGCCAGCTCACCACCGGGACTAGCGGGAGGGCCCTATGAGCAGTTCTTC.

The CDR3 here is CASSLFFVDLGEQFF. For the CDR3, the DNA is TGTGCCAGCAGCTTGTTCTTCGTCGACCTGGGGGAGCAGTTCTTC. The gene calls are TRBV5-4 and TRBJ2-1; D not certain. V was pared by 1 base and J by 10 bases, with 18 bases between. CDR3 length equals 15 residues. Germline V CDR1 and CDR2: SGHNT, YYREEE (reference sequence).

V is TRBV27 and J is TRBJ2-5; 10 bases fit TRBD1. This CDR3 is 13 amino acids long. V lost 10 bases and J lost 4; bases outside the gene matches: 6. Germline-derived CDR1 and CDR2 are MNHEY and SMNVEV (reference sequence). CDR3: CATKGQGIETQYF. In DNA, the CDR3 is TGTGCCACCAAGGGACAGGGGATAGAGACCCAGTACTTC.

This clone has just one count. V is TRBV11-2 and J is TRBJ1-2; D is uncertain. Germline values: CDR1 SGHAT, CDR2 FQNNGV. The CDR3 loop spans 15 amino acids. V was pared by 0 bases and J by 4 bases, with 12 bases between. CDR3 residues: CASSLDPGSAYGYTF. CDR3 DNA: TGTGCCAGCAGCTTAGATCCGGGTTCGGCCTATGGCTACACCTTC.

The chain uses TRBV6-6 and TRBJ2-1; 9 bases align to TRBD1. Germline V gene sequence: CDR1 MNHNY, CDR2 SVGAGI (reference sequence). CDR3 length: 13 residues. Losses at the gene ends were 6 bases for V and 9 bases for J; bases not matched to a gene: 6. CDR3 region: CASSRDREAEQFF. CDR3 DNA: TGTGCCAGCAGCCGGGACAGGGAAGCTGAGCAGTTCTTC.